Listed below are T cell receptor beta chains from one sample, sequenced in a study of shared clonotypes between healthy human individuals. Profiling relied on immunoSEQ multiplex PCR, and the TCRdb table lists in-frame clones only, not all of them. The table has approximately 1.9 million clones, around 93% seen once. Sequences were obtained from naive CD8+ T cells from PBMCs. The receptor source for this set is a man aged 18 to 29 in good health. Some clones in this sample may be carry-over from other donors' samples. Both conserved end residues are part of each CDR3. D genes are given only for firm matches. A clone size is listed for some rows: how often the clone was seen (once, few, many), or a class if it is expanded.

d_gene	v_gene	j_gene	abundance	CDR3aa	CDR3nt
.	TRBV14	TRBJ1-2	.	CASSQARASGYGYTF	TGTGCCAGCAGCCAAGCTCGGGCCTCTGGCTATGGCTACACCTTC
.	TRBV27	TRBJ2-1	once	CASSPSRVHNEQFF	TGTGCCAGCAGCCCCTCCAGGGTGCACAATGAGCAGTTCTTC
.	TRBV4-1	TRBJ2-6	.	CASSLGGANVLTF	TGCGCCAGCAGCCTCGGGGGGGCCAACGTCCTGACTTTC
TRBD1	TRBV29-1	TRBJ2-2	.	CSVRTGFAGELFF	TGCAGCGTTCGGACAGGTTTTGCCGGGGAGCTGTTTTTT
TRBD1	TRBV19	TRBJ2-3	.	CASSSRDSSTDTQYF	TGTGCCAGTAGTTCCCGGGACAGTAGCACAGATACGCAGTATTTT
TRBD1	TRBV7-2	TRBJ2-7	.	CASSAGTGAYEQYF	TGTGCCAGCAGCGCCGGGACAGGGGCCTACGAGCAGTACTTC
TRBD1	TRBV19	TRBJ2-7	.	CASSIEQGETYEQYF	TGTGCCAGTAGTATCGAACAGGGGGAAACCTACGAGCAGTACTTC
.	TRBV7-6	TRBJ1-3	.	CASSSQGPPSGNTIYF	TGTGCCAGCAGCTCACAGGGTCCCCCCTCTGGAAACACCATATATTTT
TRBD1	TRBV25-1	TRBJ1-2	.	CASSDRTGGLLYGYTF	TGTGCCAGCAGTGACCGGACAGGGGGACTACTCTATGGCTACACCTTC
.	TRBV5-1	TRBJ2-1	.	CASSLDVLGYNEQFF	TGCGCCAGCAGCTTGGATGTCCTCGGGTACAATGAGCAGTTCTTC
TRBD2	TRBV6-5	TRBJ2-1	.	CASSSPREAAYNEQFF	TGTGCCAGCAGTTCCCCCCGGGAGGCCGCTTACAATGAGCAGTTCTTC
TRBD2	TRBV13	TRBJ2-7	.	CATGAGVRSEQYF	TGTGCCACGGGTGCGGGAGTCCGGTCCGAGCAGTACTTC
TRBD2	TRBV6-1	TRBJ2-7	.	CASSVTSGIYEQYF	TGTGCCAGCAGTGTGACTAGCGGGATTTACGAGCAGTACTTC
.	TRBV28	TRBJ2-7	.	CASSFGGGGYEQYF	TGTGCCAGCAGTTTCGGGGGCGGGGGTTACGAGCAGTACTTC
TRBD2	TRBV6-4	TRBJ2-3	.	CASIPQILAGADTQYF	TGTGCCAGCATCCCACAAATTTTGGCGGGGGCAGATACGCAGTATTTT
.	TRBV5-6	TRBJ1-1	many	CASSPTFSGIEAFF	TGTGCCAGCAGCCCCACATTTTCGGGGATTGAAGCTTTCTTT
.	TRBV5-1	TRBJ2-7	once	CASSLEQASSYEQYF	TGCGCCAGCAGCTTGGAACAGGCCAGCTCCTACGAGCAGTACTTC
TRBD2	TRBV4-3	TRBJ2-7	.	CASSQDRASGRYEQYF	TGCGCCAGCAGCCAAGATCGGGCTAGCGGGAGGTACGAGCAGTACTTC
.	TRBV29-1	TRBJ1-1	few	CRTGENTEAFF	TGCAGGACGGGGGAGAACACTGAAGCTTTCTTT
TRBD1	TRBV6-5	TRBJ2-5	.	CASSYSGTGQEQYF	TGTGCCAGCAGTTACTCTGGGACAGGGCAGGAGCAGTACTTC
.	TRBV9	TRBJ1-5	.	CASSVGSGAQPQHF	TGTGCCAGCAGCGTAGGATCGGGGGCTCAGCCCCAGCATTTT
.	TRBV19	TRBJ2-3	.	CASSIGGADTQYF	TGTGCCAGTAGTATTGGCGGCGCAGATACGCAGTATTTT
.	TRBV15	TRBJ1-1	few	CATSRDRHRVDLNTEAFF	TGTGCCACCAGCAGAGATCGGCACAGGGTCGACTTGAACACTGAAGCTTTCTTT
.	TRBV5-6	TRBJ1-1	.	CASSLKGGYVHTEAFF	TGTGCCAGCAGCTTGAAGGGGGGTTATGTGCACACTGAAGCTTTCTTT
.	TRBV6-5	TRBJ1-1	.	CASSSGQNTEAFF	TGTGCCAGCAGTTCCGGACAGAACACTGAAGCTTTCTTT
TRBD2	TRBV10-2	TRBJ2-3	.	CASSEVWVGGSSTDTQYF	TGCGCCAGCAGTGAGGTGTGGGTGGGAGGGTCTAGCACAGATACGCAGTATTTT
.	TRBV5-1	TRBJ2-7	once	CASSLGAGYEQYF	TGCGCCAGCAGCTTGGGGGCGGGGTACGAGCAGTACTTC
TRBD2	TRBV7-9	TRBJ2-1	.	CASSLAWSGSSFF	TGTGCCAGCAGCTTAGCGTGGAGCGGGAGTTCGTTCTTC
.	TRBV7-9	TRBJ2-3	.	CASSQEFSTDTQYF	TGTGCCAGCAGTCAGGAGTTCAGCACAGATACGCAGTATTTT
.	TRBV6-1	TRBJ1-1	.	CASSEIRVEAFF	TGTGCCAGCAGTGAAATCAGGGTAGAAGCTTTCTTT
TRBD1	TRBV5-8	TRBJ1-5	.	CASSTPTGQGARDNQPQHF	TGTGCCAGCAGCACCCCAACTGGACAGGGGGCTAGGGACAATCAGCCCCAGCATTTT
.	TRBV28	TRBJ2-5	.	CASSLSRSRGETQYF	TGTGCCAGCAGTTTATCCAGGTCCCGGGGGGAGACCCAGTACTTC
.	TRBV2	TRBJ2-5	.	CASSELAWETQYF	TGTGCCAGCAGTGAACTAGCTTGGGAGACCCAGTACTTC
TRBD2	TRBV4-1	TRBJ2-3	.	CASSRPVASGIGTDTQYF	TGCGCCAGCAGCCGCCCGGTCGCTAGCGGGATAGGCACAGATACGCAGTATTTT
.	TRBV4-1	TRBJ2-6	.	CASSPVLSGANVLTF	TGCGCCAGCAGCCCCGTCCTCTCTGGGGCCAACGTCCTGACTTTC
.	TRBV7-9	TRBJ1-1	.	CASSLIHGGGETEAFF	TGTGCCAGCAGCTTAATCCACGGGGGCGGCGAGACTGAAGCTTTCTTT
.	TRBV9	TRBJ2-6	.	CASSVSGANVLTF	TGTGCCAGCAGCGTGTCTGGGGCCAACGTCCTGACTTTC
.	TRBV10-3	TRBJ2-2	.	CAIIGDTGELFF	TGTGCCATCATAGGGGACACCGGGGAGCTGTTTTTT
TRBD2	TRBV19	TRBJ2-7	.	CASSSGLAVNYEQYF	TGTGCCAGTAGTTCTGGACTAGCGGTTAACTACGAGCAGTACTTC
.	TRBV6-5	TRBJ2-1	once	CASSYSWESSYNEQFF	TGTGCCAGCAGTTACTCATGGGAGTCGTCGTACAATGAGCAGTTCTTC
.	TRBV10-1	TRBJ1-1	.	CASSGGPDEAFF	TGCGCCAGCAGTGGGGGACCCGATGAAGCTTTCTTT
TRBD1	TRBV7-2	TRBJ2-7	.	CASSSRQGSHEQYF	TGTGCCAGCAGCTCCCGACAGGGGTCCCACGAGCAGTACTTC
TRBD1	TRBV30	TRBJ2-5	once	CAWSAGQYHQETQYF	TGTGCCTGGAGTGCGGGACAGTATCACCAAGAGACCCAGTACTTC
.	TRBV11-2	TRBJ1-1	.	CASSFPGVLNTEAFF	TGTGCCAGCAGCTTTCCTGGGGTGCTGAACACTGAAGCTTTCTTT
.	TRBV2	TRBJ1-5	.	CASSQGNQPQHF	TGTGCCAGCAGTCAGGGGAATCAGCCCCAGCATTTT
TRBD1	TRBV7-6	TRBJ1-1	.	CASSLGTGVTEAFF	TGTGCCAGCAGCTTAGGGACAGGGGTTACTGAAGCTTTCTTT
TRBD1	TRBV7-9	TRBJ1-5	.	CASSPTTGGNQPQHF	TGTGCCAGCAGTCCAACGACAGGGGGCAATCAGCCCCAGCATTTT
TRBD1	TRBV2	TRBJ2-1	.	CASSEGQRRLVEFF	TGTGCCAGCAGTGAGGGACAGCGACGTTTGGTTGAGTTCTTC
TRBD1	TRBV5-4	TRBJ1-4	.	CASSTGTGSEKLFF	TGTGCCAGCAGCACCGGGACAGGGAGTGAAAAACTGTTTTTT